Listed below are T cell receptor beta chains from one sample, sequenced in a study of CD8 T cells in ankylosing spondylitis. Via MiXCR, TCRdb re-called the 5' RACE reads, giving one row per CDR3 protein. Of around 770,000 distinct CDR3 sequences listed, 12% are singletons. The sample was blood, either unsorted or a sorted T cell fraction (not recorded which). These receptor sequences come from a male donor with ankylosing spondylitis. The CDR3 runs from the conserved cysteine through the conserved F or W. Each record gives: V gene, J gene, CDR3 length, clone size, D gene, CDR3 protein, CDR3 DNA. A D gene is named only where the DNA matches it firmly. The size of a clone is reported for some rows only, either as once, few or many, or as a class for expanded clones.

>TRBV5-5|TRBJ1-2|13|medium-sized|.
CASSLDGTWGYTF
TGTGCCAGCAGCTTGGATGGAACATGGGGCTACACCTTC
>TRBV9|TRBJ1-2|17|few|.
CASSVDPRTDANYGYTF
TGTGCCAGCAGCGTAGATCCTCGGACAGACGCTAACTATGGCTACACCTTC
>TRBV12-3/TRBV12-4|TRBJ1-2|14|many|.
CASSPAGLLDGYTF
TGTGCCAGCAGTCCAGCAGGGCTGCTCGATGGCTACACCTTC
>TRBV11-1|TRBJ2-7|16|few|.
CASSQYLGGTDYEQYF
TGTGCCAGCAGCCAATACCTCGGGGGGACAGACTACGAGCAGTACTTC
>TRBV28|TRBJ1-5|16|.|.
CASSHNTGLGNQPQHF
TGTGCCAGCAGTCACAACACAGGGCTGGGCAATCAGCCCCAGCATTTT
>TRBV3-1|TRBJ1-1|14|few|.
CASSQGGWDAEAFF
TGTGCCAGCAGCCAAGGGGGTTGGGACGCTGAAGCTTTCTTT
>TRBV7-3|TRBJ1-6|14|.|.
CASSLRPSNSPLHF
TGTGCCAGCAGCTTAAGACCCAGTAATTCACCCCTCCACTTT
>TRBV5-1|TRBJ2-2|17|few|.
CASSSLLGVANTGELFF
TGCGCCAGCAGCTCCTTACTAGGGGTGGCGAACACCGGGGAGCTGTTTTTT
>TRBV20-1|TRBJ1-1|16|few|.
CSAVSRFFGENTEAFF
TGCAGTGCTGTATCTCGATTCTTTGGAGAAAACACTGAAGCTTTCTTT
>TRBV10-3|TRBJ2-5|14|many|TRBD2
CAISPTSGMETQYF
TGTGCCATCAGTCCGACTAGCGGGATGGAGACCCAGTACTTC
>TRBV7-2|TRBJ2-4|15|.|.
CASSLGINRGNIQYF
TGTGCCAGCAGCTTGGGGATTAATCGGGGAAACATTCAGTACTTC
>TRBV7-2|TRBJ2-3|15|.|TRBD1
CASSFNRGVTDTQYF
TGTGCCAGCAGCTTTAACAGGGGTGTCACAGATACGCAGTATTTT
>TRBV5-1|TRBJ1-4|17|.|TRBD1
CASSLARDSPTNEKLFF
TGCGCCAGCAGCCTCGCCCGGGACAGTCCAACTAATGAAAAACTGTTTTTT
>TRBV18|TRBJ2-5|12|.|.
CASSPPESTQYF
TGTGCCAGCTCACCACCGGAGTCGACCCAGTACTTC
>TRBV7-6|TRBJ2-7|13|few|.
CASSLSRFYEQYF
TGTGCCAGCAGCTTATCACGTTTCTACGAGCAGTACTTC
>TRBV20-1|TRBJ1-5|14|.|TRBD1
CSAVPGQGDQPQHF
TGCAGTGCGGTCCCGGGACAGGGGGATCAGCCCCAGCATTTT
>TRBV6-2/TRBV6-3|TRBJ2-2|14|once|.
CASFRGGWTGELFF
TGTGCCAGCTTCCGTGGGGGCTGGACCGGGGAGCTGTTTTTT
>TRBV10-3|TRBJ1-5|16|.|TRBD1
CAISDPSGTGNQPQHF
TGTGCCATCAGTGATCCTTCCGGGACAGGGAATCAGCCCCAGCATTTT
>TRBV29-1|TRBJ2-7|13|.|TRBD1
CSVERDRGSEQYF
TGCAGCGTTGAAAGGGACAGGGGTTCCGAGCAGTACTTC
>TRBV20-1|TRBJ2-2|11|.|.
CSLWGPGELFF
TGCAGTCTATGGGGGCCCGGGGAGCTGTTTTTT
>TRBV20-1|TRBJ1-1|13|few|.
CSASRTASAEAFF
TGCAGTGCTAGTCGCACGGCCAGCGCTGAAGCTTTCTTT
>TRBV29-1|TRBJ1-5|12|.|TRBD1
CSADRVRQPQHF
TGCAGCGCGGACAGGGTCAGGCAGCCCCAGCATTTT
>TRBV6-5|TRBJ1-6|15|.|.
CASSYGPASNSPLHF
TGTGCCAGCAGTTACGGGCCAGCGAGTAATTCACCCCTCCACTTT
>TRBV7-9|TRBJ2-7|14|.|.
CASSKSGTPWEQYF
TGTGCCAGCAGCAAATCGGGGACACCCTGGGAGCAGTACTTC
>TRBV15|TRBJ1-1|14|.|.
CATSRASADTEAFF
TGTGCCACCAGCAGAGCTTCTGCGGACACTGAAGCTTTCTTT
>TRBV24-1|TRBJ2-2|12|many|.
CATSDFGGELFF
TGTGCCACCAGTGATTTTGGGGGGGAGCTGTTTTTT
>TRBV5-1|TRBJ1-1|14|few|TRBD1
CASMGQGALTEAFF
TGCGCCAGCATGGGACAGGGGGCCCTCACTGAAGCTTTCTTT
>TRBV11-3|TRBJ2-3|17|.|TRBD2
CASSEGLAGGPTDTQYF
TGTGCCAGCAGCGAGGGACTAGCGGGAGGGCCTACAGATACGCAGTATTTT
>TRBV15|TRBJ2-3|17|.|TRBD2
CATSTMRTSGTTDTQYF
TGTGCCACCAGCACGATGCGGACTAGCGGGACCACAGATACGCAGTATTTT
>TRBV20-1|TRBJ1-5|15|.|TRBD1
CSASRIGQVNQPQHF
TGCAGTGCTTCCAGAATCGGACAGGTCAATCAGCCCCAGCATTTT
>TRBV12-3/TRBV12-4|TRBJ2-2|14|.|.
CASSYPRNTGELFF
TGTGCCAGCAGTTACCCCAGGAACACCGGGGAGCTGTTTTTT
>TRBV21-1|TRBJ2-3|11|many|.
CALQGADTQYF
TGTGCCCTACAGGGTGCAGATACGCAGTATTTT
>TRBV6-1|TRBJ2-2|16|.|TRBD2
CASSPPGGWDTGELFF
TGTGCCAGCAGTCCCCCGGGGGGGTGGGACACCGGGGAGCTGTTTTTT
>TRBV20-1|TRBJ1-5|14|few|.
CSASIGGSNQPQHF
TGCAGTGCTAGCATCGGGGGAAGCAATCAGCCCCAGCATTTT
>TRBV20-1|TRBJ1-2|13|few|TRBD1
CSARAAQGYGYTF
TGCAGTGCTAGAGCCGCACAGGGGTATGGCTACACCTTC
>TRBV5-1|TRBJ2-3|16|few|.
CASSPGLETGTDTQYF
TGCGCCAGCAGTCCCGGACTGGAAACGGGAACAGATACGCAGTATTTT
>TRBV7-6|TRBJ2-1|17|.|TRBD2
CASSQTPTGLGYNEQFF
TGTGCCAGCAGCCAAACTCCCACCGGACTAGGGTACAATGAGCAGTTCTTC
>TRBV5-1|TRBJ2-1|15|many|.
CASSREGQIYNEQFF
TGCGCCAGCAGCCGGGAGGGACAGATATACAATGAGCAGTTCTTC
>TRBV11-2|TRBJ2-3|18|few|TRBD2
CASSLWGTSGSGADTQYF
TGTGCCAGCAGCTTATGGGGGACTAGCGGGAGCGGCGCAGATACGCAGTATTTT
>TRBV20-1|TRBJ2-5|14|many|.
CSARDPVVEETQYF
TGCAGTGCTAGAGATCCGGTCGTTGAGGAGACCCAGTACTTC
>TRBV29-1|TRBJ2-4|11|many|TRBD1
CSVGQINIQYF
TGCAGCGTGGGACAGATAAACATTCAGTACTTC
>TRBV20-1|TRBJ1-2|14|few|.
CSARVGGANYGYTF
TGCAGTGCTAGAGTGGGGGGCGCTAACTATGGCTACACCTTC
>TRBV7-2|TRBJ1-1|14|many|TRBD1
CASSSRTGGTEAFF
TGTGCCAGCAGCTCCCGGACAGGGGGCACTGAAGCTTTCTTT
>TRBV10-3|TRBJ2-7|13|.|.
CAIRTDGDYEQYF
TGTGCCATCAGGACCGACGGTGATTACGAGCAGTACTTC
>TRBV27|TRBJ2-5|18|.|TRBD2
CASSLNGLAGRYQETQYF
TGTGCCAGCAGTTTAAACGGACTAGCGGGGAGGTACCAAGAGACCCAGTACTTC
>TRBV20-1|TRBJ1-2|13|few|.
CSARDRTYSGYTF
TGCAGTGCTAGAGACAGGACGTATAGCGGCTACACCTTC
>TRBV5-1|TRBJ2-6|17|many|.
CASSRRIGSGGANVLTF
TGCGCCAGCAGCAGGAGGATAGGGTCTGGCGGGGCCAACGTCCTGACTTTC
>TRBV4-1|TRBJ1-5|16|few|.
CASSQVLGQGGQPQHF
TGCGCCAGCAGCCAAGTCTTGGGCCAGGGTGGACAGCCCCAGCATTTT
>TRBV5-1|TRBJ1-1|12|few|.
CASHREGTEAFF
TGCGCCAGCCACAGGGAGGGCACTGAAGCTTTCTTT
>TRBV5-1|TRBJ2-7|15|.|TRBD2
CASSRVSGTTYEQYF
TGCGCCAGCAGCCGTGTTAGCGGGACTACCTACGAGCAGTACTTC
>TRBV10-3|TRBJ2-3|14|few|.
CAIRVGGFGDTQYF
TGTGCCATCAGGGTCGGAGGGTTCGGAGATACGCAGTATTTT
>TRBV18|TRBJ2-1|15|few|.
CASSPLRTSYNEQFF
TGTGCCAGCTCACCTTTGCGGACCTCCTACAATGAGCAGTTCTTC
>TRBV6-5|TRBJ1-1|16|.|.
CASSYLAGLTNTEAFF
TGTGCCAGCAGTTACCTGGCGGGATTAACGAACACTGAAGCTTTCTTT
>TRBV28|TRBJ2-2|13|few|.
CASSSGAAGELFF
TGTGCCAGCAGTTCCGGAGCAGCAGGGGAGCTGTTTTTT
>TRBV20-1|TRBJ2-3|16|.|.
CCARPYQGEGTDTQYF
TGCTGTGCTAGACCATACCAGGGGGAGGGCACAGATACGCAGTATTTT
>TRBV7-8|TRBJ1-5|14|few|TRBD1
CASSAGTGFQPQHF
TGTGCCAGCAGCGCCGGGACAGGATTTCAGCCCCAGCATTTT
>TRBV5-6|TRBJ1-3|12|few|.
CASSIGPSTIYF
TGTGCCAGCAGCATTGGACCCAGCACCATATATTTT